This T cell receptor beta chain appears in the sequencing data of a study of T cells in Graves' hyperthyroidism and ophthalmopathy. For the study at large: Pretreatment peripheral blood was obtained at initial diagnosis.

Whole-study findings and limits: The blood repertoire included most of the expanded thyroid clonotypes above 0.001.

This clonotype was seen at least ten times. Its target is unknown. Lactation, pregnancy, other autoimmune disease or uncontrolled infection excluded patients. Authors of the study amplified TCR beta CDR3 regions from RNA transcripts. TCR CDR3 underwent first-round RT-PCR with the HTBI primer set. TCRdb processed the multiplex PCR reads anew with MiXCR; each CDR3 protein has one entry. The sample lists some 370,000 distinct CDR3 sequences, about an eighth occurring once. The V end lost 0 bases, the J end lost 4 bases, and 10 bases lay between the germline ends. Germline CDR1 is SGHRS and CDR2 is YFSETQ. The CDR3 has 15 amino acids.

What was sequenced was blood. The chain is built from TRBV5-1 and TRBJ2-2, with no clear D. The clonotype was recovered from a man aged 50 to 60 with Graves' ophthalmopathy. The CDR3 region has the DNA TGCGCCAGCAGCTTGGATGGGCTCGGCACCGGGGAGCTGTTTTTT. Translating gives CASSLDGLGTGELFF.